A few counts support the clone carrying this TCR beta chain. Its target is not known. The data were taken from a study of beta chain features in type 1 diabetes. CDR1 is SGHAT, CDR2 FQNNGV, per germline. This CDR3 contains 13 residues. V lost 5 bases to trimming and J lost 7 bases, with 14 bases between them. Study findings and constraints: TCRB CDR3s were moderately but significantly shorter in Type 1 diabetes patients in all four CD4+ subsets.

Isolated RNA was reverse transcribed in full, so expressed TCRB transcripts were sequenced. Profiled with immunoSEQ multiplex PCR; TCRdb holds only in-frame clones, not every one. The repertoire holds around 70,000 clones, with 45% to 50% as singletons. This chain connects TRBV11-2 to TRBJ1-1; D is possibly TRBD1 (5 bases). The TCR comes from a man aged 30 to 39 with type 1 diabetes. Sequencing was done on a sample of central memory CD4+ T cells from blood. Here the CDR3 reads CASSTGREGEAFF. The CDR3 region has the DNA TGTGCCAGCAGCACCGGCAGGGAGGGTGAAGCTTTCTTT.